This T cell receptor (beta chain) was found in a study of type 1 regulatory T cells. As for the study in general: This in vitro CD4 product, T-allo10, is enriched for Tr1 cells and alloantigen-specific. Study-wide points: Compared with non-type 1 regulatory T cells, type 1 regulatory T cells showed a more restricted TCR repertoire.

This clonotype turned up a few times. Its matching antigen is unknown. Via MiXCR, TCRdb re-called the reads, giving one row per CDR3 protein. This table holds about 42,000 distinct CDR3 sequences, approximately 12% found once. The CDR3 contains 14 residues. Germline V gene lookup returns CDR1 MDHEN and CDR2 SYDVKM. Trimming left V 5 bases short and J 5 bases short, with 15 bases between. The specimen was cultured non-Tr1 T cells, either the whole culture or a sorted T cell fraction (not recorded which). The TCR sequence derives from a human donor in good health. The V call is TRBV28, the J call TRBJ1-2, with D possibly TRBD1 on 5 matching bases. CDR3 residues: CASSPGGGGYGYTF. The CDR3 region has the DNA TGTGCCAGCAGTCCGGGGGGGGGAGGTTATGGCTACACCTTC.